These 20 T cell receptor beta chains were all obtained from the same sample, sequenced in a study of T-cell memory formation after mild COVID-19. TCRdb used MiXCR to reprocess the 5' RACE reads, holding one entry per CDR3 protein. The profile covers about 340,000 distinct CDR3 sequences, with about 21% appearing a single time and about an eighth taken by the ten largest. Specimen: PBMCs or a T cell subset sorted from them (not recorded which). The receptors were sampled from an adult woman who had mild COVID-19 (a few samples of this study predate the infection). Cell type and time point are not known.

This clonotype appeared a few times. The genes are TRBV10-3 and TRBJ2-7; tentatively, D is TRBD1 or TRBD2 (6 bases each). The V and J ends lost 6 bases and 2 bases respectively, with 11 bases between them. The CDR3 consists of 13 residues. Germline-derived CDR1 and CDR2 are ENHRY and SYGVKD. The CDR3 coding sequence is TGTGCCATCAGCGACGGGGGCACCTACGAGCAGTACTTC. Its protein product is CAISDGGTYEQYF.

With regard to this clonotype: One end of the junction does not line up with germline, which may come from a read error. J is TRBJ2-5 and V is TRBV10-3; the D is unclear. Germline values: CDR1 ENHRY, CDR2 SYGVKD. This CDR3 comprises 13 residues. CDR3 nucleotide sequence: TGTGGCATCAGAACCGTGACCCAAGAGACCCAGTACTTC. It translates to CGIRTVTQETQYF.

This clonotype was seen a handful of times. This chain uses TRBV7-8 with TRBJ1-5; D is unclear. CDR1 and CDR2 from the germline V gene are SGHVS and FQNEAQ. The CDR3 contains 17 residues. Trimming took 4 bases from V and 0 from J, leaving 16 bases between them. CDR3 amino acids: CASSSKQSRHSNQPQHF. As DNA, the CDR3 is TGTGCCAGCAGCTCAAAACAATCTCGCCATAGCAATCAGCCCCAGCATTTT.

V is TRBV7-9 and J is TRBJ1-1, with 11 bases lining up with TRBD1. V trimming: 4 bases; J trimming: 4 bases; junction bases outside the gene matches: 2. The V gene's germline CDR1 is SEHNR and CDR2 FQNEAQ (reference sequence). The CDR3 consists of 14 residues. CDR3 residues: CASSWTGGGTEAFF. The CDR3 region has the DNA TGTGCCAGCAGCTGGACAGGGGGCGGCACTGAAGCTTTCTTT. Together with reference TRBV7-9 and TRBJ1-1, the CDR3 gives the full variable domain: DTGVSQNPRHKITKRGQNVTFRCDPISEHNRLYWYRQTLGQGPEFLTYFQNEAQLEKSRLLSDRFSAERPKGSFSTLEIQRTEQGDSAMYLCASSWTGGGTEAFFGQGTRLTVV.

This clonotype turned up a few times. The rearrangement uses TRBV5-1 and TRBJ1-2; 8 nucleotides match TRBD1. V lost 3 bases, J lost 0 bases, and 4 bases stayed unmatched. The CDR3 extends over 15 amino acids. The germline CDR1 and CDR2 sequences are SGHRS and YFSETQ. The DNA of the CDR3 is TGCGCCAGCAGCTCGGGACAGGTAGCTAACTATGGCTACACCTTC. It specifies CASSSGQVANYGYTF.

For this clonotype: At one boundary the junction diverges from the germline segment, which might be a read error. This chain connects TRBV4-3 to TRBJ2-1; D may be TRBD2 (7 bases). CDR1 is LGHNA, CDR2 YSLEER, per germline. The CDR3 totals 18 residues. The CDR3: CASSQDFYRGRAYNEQFF. CDR3 coding DNA: TGCGCCAGCAGCCAAGATTTCTATAGGGGGAGGGCCTATAATGAGCAGTTCTTC.

The V call is TRBV2, the J call TRBJ2-7; weak D call: TRBD2 (5 bases). V was clipped by 4 bases and J by 4 bases, with 14 bases between them. The CDR3 has 14 amino acids. Per germline, CDR1 SNHLY and CDR2 FYNNEI. The CDR3 nucleotides are TGTGCCAGCAGTGCACTAGTCCACCTGTACGAGCAGTACTTC. It specifies CASSALVHLYEQYF.

The chain couples TRBV7-9 to TRBJ1-1; tentative D call: TRBD1 (5 bases). V lost 5 bases, J lost 5 bases, and 18 bases lay in between. The CDR3 consists of 15 residues. CDR1 and CDR2 from the germline V gene are SEHNR and FQNEAQ (reference sequence). The CDR3 sequence: CASSLAAGGRTEAFF. The CDR3 bases are TGTGCCAGCAGCCTCGCGGCGGGGGGACGGACTGAAGCTTTCTTT.

This clonotype was seen a few times. The J gene is TRBJ1-1, the V gene TRBV4-2; no clear D gene. Germline CDR1 is LGHNA and CDR2 is YNFKEQ. The CDR3 length is 15 residues. V was pared by 4 bases and J by 0 bases, with 12 bases between. CDR3 in DNA: TGTGCCAGCAGCCTTGGGAGGACTTTGAACACTGAAGCTTTCTTT. This sequence encodes CASSLGRTLNTEAFF.

This clonotype has a handful of counts. This chain joins TRBV24-1 and TRBJ1-2; 8 positions agree with TRBD1. Germline-derived CDR1 and CDR2 are KGHDR and SFDVKD. V shed 4 bases, J shed 6 bases, and the junction held 6 bases outside the gene matches. This CDR3 has 14 residues. The DNA of the CDR3 is TGTGCCACCAGTGAAGCGACAGGGGCCCATGGCTACACCTTC. Translation: CATSEATGAHGYTF.

V usage is TRBV5-1 and J usage is TRBJ2-7; D gene unclear. Germline V gene lookup returns CDR1 SGHRS and CDR2 YFSETQ. This CDR3 is 14 amino acids long. With 2 bases removed from V and 0 bases from J, the gap between germline ends came to 9 bases. CDR3 nucleotide sequence: TGCGCCAGCAGCTTACCAACTCCCTCCTACGAGCAGTACTTC. Protein product: CASSLPTPSYEQYF.

CDR3 sequence: CASRLTVNTEAFF. CDR3 bases: TGTGCCAGCAGGCTGACAGTGAACACTGAAGCTTTCTTT. The chain combines TRBV6-5 with TRBJ1-1; tentatively, D is TRBD1 (5 bases). The CDR3 loop spans 13 amino acids. CDR1 MNHEY and CDR2 SVGAGI come from the germline V gene. Deletions cut 6 bases from V and 0 bases from J, with 8 bases between.

This clonotype was seen more than once but under ten times. The gene calls are TRBV3-1 and TRBJ2-5, with D unclear. The CDR3 totals 14 residues. Germline lookup yields CDR1 LGHDT and CDR2 YNNKEL (reference sequence). Trimming shortened V by 4 bases and J by 7 bases, and 16 bases separated the two germline ends. CDR3 residues: CASSPRTSQWTQYF. In DNA, the CDR3 is TGTGCCAGCAGCCCGCGGACGTCTCAGTGGACCCAGTACTTC.

This chain connects TRBV2 to TRBJ1-1; no definite D call. V was cut by 4 bases and J by 4 bases, with 10 bases left in between. CDR1 SNHLY and CDR2 FYNNEI come from the germline V gene. The CDR3 is 13 residues long. The CDR3 nucleotides are TGTGCCAGCAGTGTGCTTGAAGGCACTGAAGCTTTCTTT. It is translated as CASSVLEGTEAFF.

The chain joins TRBV3-1 to TRBJ2-7; D remains ambiguous. Germline CDR1 reads LGHDT; CDR2 reads YNNKEL (reference sequence). CDR3 size: 12 residues. The ends were cut back, 5 bases at V and 5 bases at J, with 10 bases in the middle. The CDR3 sequence: CASSTHPDEQYF. DNA of the CDR3: TGTGCCAGCAGCACCCATCCGGACGAGCAGTACTTC.

This clonotype was counted ten times or more. This rearrangement joins TRBV7-3 to TRBJ1-1; TRBD1 might be the D (5 bases). The germline V gene has CDR1 SGHTA and CDR2 FQGTGA. V was cut by 5 bases and J by 8 bases, with 15 bases left in between. This CDR3 comprises 13 residues. CDR3 sequence reads: CASSNMGLQEAFF. The CDR3 DNA reads as TGTGCCAGCAGCAACATGGGACTGCAGGAAGCTTTCTTT.

The chain recombines TRBV21-1 with TRBJ2-3; TRBD1 is the table's D call and was not checked against the DNA. TRBV21-1 is assigned pseudogene status. The CDR3 spans 16 residues. Here the CDR3 reads CASSPPPGTGDHTQYF. DNA for the CDR3: TGTGCCAGCAGTCCCCCCCCCGGGACAGGAGACCATACGCAGTATTTT.

This chain links TRBV18 with TRBJ2-3; 7 bases align to TRBD1. Germline lookup yields CDR1 KGHSH and CDR2 LQKENI. The CDR3 spans 14 residues. After removal of 6 bases from V and 2 bases from J, the junction contained 5 bases not matched to a gene. The CDR3 spells CASSIQGYTDTQYF. The CDR3, as DNA: TGTGCCAGCTCTATACAGGGGTACACAGATACGCAGTATTTT.

The chain carries TRBV15 and TRBJ2-5; TRBD2 might be the D (6 bases). The germline V gene encodes CDR1 LNHNV and CDR2 YYDKDF (reference sequence). V gave up 0 bases and J gave up 5 bases, with 10 bases separating them. The CDR3 length is 14 residues. This CDR3 is CATSRDPGEETQYF. In nucleotides, the CDR3 is TGTGCCACCAGCAGAGATCCGGGGGAGGAGACCCAGTACTTC.

This clonotype was seen a handful of times. V usage is TRBV11-2 and J usage is TRBJ1-1; unclear D gene. Germline V gives CDR1 SGHAT, CDR2 FQNNGV. CDR3 length: 13 residues. With 5 bases removed from V and 10 bases from J, the gap between germline ends came to 17 bases. The CDR3 DNA sequence: TGTGCCAGCAGCCCCGGACGGAGGAGTGGAGCTTTCTTT. Translated: CASSPGRRSGAFF.